Reported below is one T cell receptor (beta chain). Its cognate antigen is unknown. The sample belongs to a study of T cell responses to AZD1222 COVID-19 vaccine. Overall study: Timing groups of about 4 and about 12 weeks for second doses were pooled.

V dropped 9 bases and J dropped 3 bases, with 18 bases sitting between them. The CDR3 covers 15 residues. Germline lookup yields CDR1 LNHDA and CDR2 SQIVND (reference sequence). This table comes from immunoSEQ multiplex PCR, and its TCRdb copy is limited to in-frame clones, with some not included. The sample shows approximately 170,000 clones, 80% to 90% of them seen only once. Study-wide results and limits: Elevations in Spike-specific TCR breadth and depth followed administration of two AZD1222 doses. In a largely white British group with more females than males, clonal diversity was possibly underestimated. Unmutated variant regions are reportedly the target of nearly half of TCRs that are spike-specific.

This specimen consisted of peripheral blood, obtained on day 0 of AZD1222 vaccination. This chain joins TRBV19 and TRBJ1-5, with TRBD1 as a possible D gene (5 bases). This receptor was obtained from an adult in good health. The CDR3 region has the DNA TGTGCCAGCCTCGGTTGGGCAGGGCTCAATCAGCCCCAGCATTTT. Its translation is CASLGWAGLNQPQHF.